The sequence of this T cell receptor beta chain was determined in a study of blood T cell repertoires in COVID-19 (dated by TCRdb to the early 2020s). General notes on the study: Samples from collaborators originated in the United States, Italy and Spain and spanned both the acute and convalescent phases of COVID-19. A freely available public database, intended as a resource for researchers studying the immune response to SARS-CoV-2, is where the repertoires were released. HLA class I and class II types, where available, came from metadata supplied by the sample provider rather than from assay-based typing. The material from the prospective study consisted of cDNA or gDNA derived from T cells, B-cell-depleted T cells, or PBMCs. The dataset comprised deeply sampled blood TCRbeta repertoires from subjects exposed to, actively infected with, or recovered from COVID-19. Samples came from the ongoing ImmuneRACE study (first 160 participants) plus 1,254 subjects from 6 global collaborators. Nearly every sample came with metadata listing a de-identified subject ID, COVID-19 status, age in years and sex. Overall study results and their limits: The quantity of clinical and demographic metadata differed by source and by participant and was supplied without curation.

Comments on this clone: Its antigen specificity is not known. Base quality data are lacking; no much larger clone is found one base away.

The collaborating institutions used their own protocols to collect whole blood in K2EDTA tubes. For TCRbeta analysis, collaborators shipped samples as frozen whole blood, isolated PBMCs, or DNA extracted from either of those sample types. TCRbeta CDR3 regions were amplified from genomic DNA using the immunoSEQ Assay, a bias-controlled multiplex PCR. On the study's bioinformatics: Nucleated cell counts per sample were estimated from amplification of reference gene primers within the assay. To quantify the absolute abundance of each unique TCRbeta CDR3 rearrangement, sequence reads were collapsed and filtered. For each sample, productive Simpson clonality was calculated as the square root of Simpson's diversity index across productive rearrangements. TCRdb's version of the immuneACCESS table is confined to in-frame rearrangements and falls short of the full clone set. An unresolved V gene accounts for under half of the shortfall where checked; the remainder is of unknown origin. The V and J calls and clone size are taken from that table; D and trimming were inferred from the DNA. This sample is represented by some 220,000 clones; approximately 84% of them were singletons. 2% to 2.5% of the sample rests with the top ten.

The CDR3 holds 15 amino acids from the cysteine to the phenylalanine. The only DNA kept is the CDR3, 45 bases in frame from the first base. Trimming takes 3 bases off V and 1 base off J; junction bases not matched to a gene: 1. CDR1 and CDR2 were assigned from the germline V gene as MNHNS and SASEGT. The sequencing sample was made of peripheral blood. The sequence was collected from a woman aged 60-75 years with acute or convalescent COVID-19. Recombination linked TRBV6-1 to TRBJ1-3; a stretch of 9 junction bases matches TRBD1. Read as DNA, the sequence is TGTGCCAGCAGTGACGGGACAGGGTCTGGAAACACCATATATTTT. It translates as CASSDGTGSGNTIYF.